This T cell receptor (beta chain) was found in a study of human T cells and chemical hapten exposure. The CDR3 consists of 14 residues. Germline V gene lookup returns CDR1 SGHTA and CDR2 FQGNSA. TCRdb re-derived calls from the RACE reads in MiXCR, one entry per CDR3 protein. The sample consists of approximately 77,000 distinct CDR3 sequences, around 7% of them appearing once. Many counts were recorded for this clonotype. A read error may produce the germline difference seen at one junction end. Noted time point: patch test 1, 2 weeks after DPC sensitization. This sample's treatment: therapeutic diphenylcyclopropenone sensitization with weekly scalp DPC.

The specimen comprised whole blood, sampled in connection with sensitization to the hapten diphenylcyclopropenone (DPC). The genes are TRBV7-2 and TRBJ2-7; D uncertain. The receptor comes from a woman in her thirties with alopecia areata. Some clones in this sample may be carry-over from other donors' samples. The CDR3 DNA sequence: TGTGCCAGCAGCCTCGAGGTGACACAGTACGGGCAGTACTTC. Translated, it gives CASSLEVTQYGQYF.